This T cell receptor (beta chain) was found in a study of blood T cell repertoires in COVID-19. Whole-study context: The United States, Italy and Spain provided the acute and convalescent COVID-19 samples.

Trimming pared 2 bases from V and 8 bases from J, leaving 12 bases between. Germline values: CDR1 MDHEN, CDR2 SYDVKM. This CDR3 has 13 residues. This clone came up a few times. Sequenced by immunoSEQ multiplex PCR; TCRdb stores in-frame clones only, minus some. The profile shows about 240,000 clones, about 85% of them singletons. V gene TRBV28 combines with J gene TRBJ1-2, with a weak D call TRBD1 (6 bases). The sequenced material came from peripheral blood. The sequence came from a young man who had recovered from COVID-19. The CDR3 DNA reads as TGTGCCAGCAGTTTAAGCCGGGGGGCGGGCTACACCTTC. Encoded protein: CASSLSRGAGYTF.